In its sample, the clone carrying this T cell receptor beta chain was seen many times. What was amplified from RNA transcripts were TCR beta CDR3 regions. Initially, a first-round RT-PCR of the TCR CDR3 employed the HTBI primer set. TCRdb re-derived calls from the multiplex PCR reads in MiXCR, one entry per CDR3 protein. Of over 250,000 distinct CDR3 sequences in the sample, approximately 21% were seen once. Fresh peripheral blood, around 9.3 ml of it, supplied the PBMCs. Trimming left V 2 bases short and J 6 bases short, with 19 bases between. The CDR3 loop spans 16 amino acids. Germline assignment: CDR1 SGHTA and CDR2 FQGNSA. The data belong to a study of T cells in Graves' hyperthyroidism and ophthalmopathy.

This TCR derives from a young man with Graves' ophthalmopathy. The source material was blood. The chain combines TRBV7-2 with TRBJ1-1, with D perhaps matching TRBD1 (5 bases). CDR3 loop: CASSLMVGSRGAEAFF. Written as DNA, the CDR3 is TGTGCCAGCAGCTTAATGGTGGGCAGCCGGGGGGCTGAAGCTTTCTTT.